These 6 T cell receptor beta chains share one sample of origin, sequenced in a study of Ad26.COV2.S vaccination and SARS-CoV-2 variants. Noted treatment: some 20 received Ad26.COV2.S at low or high dose, single or two shots; several received placebo; per-sample allocation not given. Samples were taken on day 63 after the first vaccine or placebo injection. Some clones are missing from TCRdb's copy, which holds only in-frame ones; the method was immunoSEQ multiplex PCR. The sample records approximately 400,000 clones, about four fifths being singletons. This specimen was peripheral blood, taken in a trial of Ad26.COV2.S vaccine versus placebo. These receptors were collected from a person aged 18-60 years who received the Ad26.COV2.S COVID-19 vaccine or a placebo.

This chain uses TRBV6-1 with TRBJ1-2, with 8 bases identical to TRBD1. This CDR3 is 15 amino acids long. Germline V gives CDR1 MNHNS, CDR2 SASEGT. The V gene end was trimmed by 3 bases and the J gene end by 7 bases; junction bases not matched to a gene: 10. The CDR3 DNA is TGTGCCAGCAGTGATAGCCTCAGGGGGCGGTTTGGCTACACCTTC. Its protein is CASSDSLRGRFGYTF.

This clone was counted a few times. The genes are TRBV7-9 and TRBJ1-1; tentative D call: TRBD1 (6 bases). The V gene's germline CDR1 is SEHNR and CDR2 FQNEAQ (reference sequence). V lost 7 bases, J lost 5 bases, and 14 bases lay in between. The CDR3 covers 13 residues. Here the CDR3 DNA reads TGTGCCAGCACCCTAAGGGGGGATACTGAAGCTTTCTTT. It specifies CASTLRGDTEAFF.

The V and J genes are TRBV2 and TRBJ2-1; D possibly corresponds to TRBD1 (6 bases). Germline-derived CDR1 and CDR2 are SNHLY and FYNNEI. This CDR3 is built from 14 residues. With 6 bases removed from V and 5 bases from J, the gap between germline ends came to 14 bases. As DNA, the CDR3 is TGTGCCAGCAGCCGAAACAGGGCGGACAATGAGCAGTTCTTC. It encodes CASSRNRADNEQFF. Variable domain in full (rest from reference TRBV2 and TRBJ2-1): EPEVTQTPSHQVTQMGQEVILRCVPISNHLYFYWYRQILGQKVEFLVSFYNNEISEKSEIFDDQFSVERPDGSNFTLKIRSTKLEDSAMYFCASSRNRADNEQFFGPGTRLTVL.

The chain is built from TRBV9 and TRBJ2-5, with D possibly TRBD2 on 7 matching bases. Germline V gene data show CDR1 as SGDLS and CDR2 as YYNGEE. The CDR3 has 15 residues. Trimming took off 7 bases at V and 2 bases at J, with 18 bases between the two ends. The CDR3 here is CASGRGLTVQETQYF. DNA for the CDR3: TGTGCCAGCGGGCGGGGGCTTACAGTGCAAGAGACCCAGTACTTC.

The CDR3 reads CASSQVEGASGNTIYF. In nucleotides, the CDR3 is TGCGCCAGCAGCCAAGTAGAGGGGGCCTCTGGAAACACCATATATTTT. This chain uses TRBV4-1 with TRBJ1-3, with 7 bases that match TRBD1. Looked up from germline, CDR1 is MGHRA and CDR2 is YSYEKL. The CDR3 consists of 16 residues. V gave up 1 base and J gave up 0 bases; unmatched junction bases: 3.

V is TRBV4-1 and J is TRBJ2-1; perhaps TRBD2 as D (5 bases). The CDR3 is 14 residues long. Germline CDR1 reads MGHRA; CDR2 reads YSYEKL. Trimming shortened V by 0 bases and J by 8 bases, and 11 bases separated the two germline ends. CDR3 coding DNA: TGCGCCAGCAGCCAAGACCCTCCGAGGGATGAGCAGTTCTTC. Its protein is CASSQDPPRDEQFF.